The 28 T cell receptor beta chains below come from one sample, sequenced in a study of cytomegalovirus exposure and HLA in healthy donors. Researchers ran the PCR with 60 Vbeta and 13 Jbeta primers. Generated by immunoSEQ multiplex PCR, the TCRdb table keeps only in-frame clones and is missing some. The sample shows fewer than 180,000 clones, 75% to 85% of them seen only once. What was sequenced was PBMCs. The source of these receptors is a human donor in good health.

The rearrangement links TRBV7-2 to TRBJ2-1; D is perhaps TRBD2 (5 bases). The CDR3 contains 12 residues. Germline V gives CDR1 SGHTA, CDR2 FQGNSA. Trimming took 2 bases from V and 10 from J, leaving 9 bases between them. CDR3 nucleotides: TGTGCCAGCAGCTTATCCCCGGGGGAGCAGTTCTTC. The encoded protein is CASSLSPGEQFF.

This chain joins TRBV29-1 and TRBJ1-3, with D uncertain. CDR1 is SQVTM and CDR2 is ANQGSEA in the germline V gene. This CDR3 has 12 residues. The germline V and J ends were trimmed by 6 bases and 4 bases, with 10 bases remaining between them. The CDR3 region is CSVALPGNTIYF. CDR3 coding DNA: TGCAGCGTCGCGCTTCCAGGAAACACCATATATTTT.

This clone is a singleton in its sample. This chain uses TRBV18 with TRBJ2-7; D is possibly TRBD2 (5 bases). Trimming took 1 base from V and 2 from J, leaving 6 bases between them. Germline V CDR1 and CDR2: KGHSH, LQKENI. The length of the CDR3 is 13 residues. For the CDR3, the DNA is TGTGCCAGCTCACCACTCGGGACCTACGAGCAGTACTTC. Its translation is CASSPLGTYEQYF.

This chain joins TRBV30 and TRBJ1-3, with D tentatively TRBD1 (5 bases). Trimming left V 4 bases short and J 0 bases short, with 13 bases between. The V gene's germline CDR1 is GTSNPN and CDR2 SVGIG (reference sequence). The CDR3 is 15 residues long. CDR3 bases: TGTGCCTGGATGGGGCAGATTAGCTCTGGAAACACCATATATTTT. The encoded protein is CAWMGQISSGNTIYF.

V usage is TRBV10-3 and J usage is TRBJ2-1; 12 nucleotides match TRBD2. V lost 3 bases to trimming and J lost 0 bases; unmatched junction nucleotides: 6. The germline gives CDR1 ENHRY, CDR2 SYGVKD. This CDR3 region has 18 residues. The CDR3 DNA is TGTGCCATCAGTGATCGACTAGCGGGAGAGCACTCCTACAATGAGCAGTTCTTC. Its protein product is CAISDRLAGEHSYNEQFF.

A word on this clone: The junction departs from the called germline gene at one end, perhaps through a read error. The gene calls are TRBV7-2 and TRBJ2-7; 8 bases align to TRBD2. The CDR3 contains 15 residues. The germline V gene has CDR1 SGHTA and CDR2 FQGNSA. CDR3 residues: CASSQDLAGSYEQYF. CDR3 DNA: TGCGCCAGCAGCCAAGATTTAGCGGGATCCTACGAGCAGTACTTC.

The chain uses TRBV2 and TRBJ2-7; D is unclear. CDR3 length equals 13 residues. Germline-derived CDR1 and CDR2 are SNHLY and FYNNEI. With 7 bases removed from V and 1 base from J, the gap between germline ends came to 11 bases. CDR3 protein: CASKESHSYEQYF. Written as DNA, the CDR3 is TGTGCCAGCAAAGAGTCTCATTCCTACGAGCAGTACTTC.

The chain is built from TRBV19 and TRBJ1-4; TRBD1 matches 12 bases. The germline V gene encodes CDR1 LNHDA and CDR2 SQIVND (reference sequence). This CDR3 comprises 16 residues. V shed 6 bases, J shed 6 bases, and the junction held 8 bases outside the gene matches. CDR3 DNA: TGTGCCAGTAGCCGGGACAGGGGGCTGTCTGATGAAAAACTGTTTTTT. Encoded protein: CASSRDRGLSDEKLFF.

A word on this clone: Lacking the conserved final phenylalanine or tryptophan, this CDR3 likely reflects a read error. This rearrangement joins TRBV18 to TRBJ1-5, with D perhaps matching TRBD1 (5 bases). The V gene's germline CDR1 is KGHSH and CDR2 LQKENI. V was trimmed by 4 bases and J by 1 base, leaving 20 bases between them. The CDR3 is 18 amino acids. The CDR3 region is CASSQIQHRTSSNQPQHL. As DNA, the CDR3 is TGTGCCAGCTCACAAATTCAACACAGGACATCAAGCAATCAGCCCCAGCATCTT.

This chain joins TRBV6-5 and TRBJ2-2; D uncertain. This CDR3 has 16 amino acids. V lost 0 bases and J lost 6, with 14 bases in between. Germline V gene data show CDR1 as MNHEY and CDR2 as SVGAGI. The CDR3 loop reads CASSYSKFGRPGELFF. As DNA, the CDR3 is TGTGCCAGCAGTTACTCGAAATTTGGCAGGCCCGGGGAGCTGTTTTTT.

The gene calls are TRBV19 and TRBJ1-5, with D unclear. V was pared by 5 bases and J by 14 bases, with 22 bases between. This CDR3 is 14 amino acids long. Per germline, CDR1 LNHDA and CDR2 SQIVND (reference sequence). CDR3: CASSGSLVLAAKHF. DNA for the CDR3: TGTGCCAGTAGTGGTAGTTTGGTTCTGGCGGCTAAGCATTTT.

J is TRBJ1-2 and V is TRBV6-5; perhaps TRBD1 as D (6 bases). Trimming left V 2 bases short and J 0 bases short, with 10 bases between. CDR1 is MNHEY and CDR2 is SVGAGI in the germline V gene. This CDR3 spans 15 amino acids. CDR3 protein: CASSYRTGPNYGYTF. Here the CDR3 DNA reads TGTGCCAGCAGTTACCGAACAGGGCCTAACTATGGCTACACCTTC.

This chain links TRBV7-2 with TRBJ2-7, with D unresolved. From germline, CDR1 is SGHTA and CDR2 FQGNSA. This CDR3 has 12 residues. V was trimmed by 5 bases and J by 3 bases, leaving 8 bases between them. CDR3 bases: TGTGCCAGCAGCCAGGCCAGCTACGAGCAGTACTTC. This codes for CASSQASYEQYF.

V and J are TRBV6-1 and TRBJ1-1; 7 nucleotides match TRBD1. Per germline, CDR1 MNHNS and CDR2 SASEGT. CDR3 length: 14 residues. Germline trimming cut 4 bases from V and 0 bases from J; bases unmatched to any gene: 2. CDR3 DNA: TGTGCCAGCAGTGTACAGGGGATGAACACTGAAGCTTTCTTT. As protein: CASSVQGMNTEAFF.

This chain joins TRBV18 and TRBJ2-6; 9 bases agree with TRBD2. The germline gives CDR1 KGHSH, CDR2 LQKENI. The CDR3 has 18 residues. V lost 3 bases to trimming and J lost 4 bases; unmatched junction nucleotides: 10. The chain's CDR3 is CASSPLAGELRGANVLTF. The CDR3 DNA reads TGTGCCAGCTCACCCTTAGCGGGAGAACTACGAGGGGCCAACGTCCTGACTTTC.

This clone was counted a single time. The chain recombines TRBV6-5 with TRBJ2-5; 13 bases fit TRBD2. The germline CDR1 and CDR2 sequences are MNHEY and SVGAGI. After removal of 5 bases from V and 3 bases from J, the junction contained 3 bases not matched to a gene. CDR3 length: 15 amino acids. CDR3 DNA: TGTGCCAGCAGTCGACTAGCGGGGGGCGAAGAGACCCAGTACTTC. It encodes CASSRLAGGEETQYF.

V usage is TRBV11-3 and J usage is TRBJ2-1; the match to TRBD2 covers 7 bases. Germline CDR1 and CDR2: SGHNT and YENEEA. The CDR3 spans 19 residues. Trimming took 2 bases from V and 9 from J; bases not matched to a gene: 22. DNA of the CDR3: TGTGCCAGCAGCTTAATTTCGGGTTCGGCGGGAGCGCCGGTAGGTGAGCAGTTCTTC. It codes for CASSLISGSAGAPVGEQFF.

The V and J genes are TRBV6-5 and TRBJ2-1, with 11 bases that match TRBD2. The CDR3 spans 16 residues. V was clipped by 0 bases and J by 15 bases; unmatched bases: 13. Germline-derived CDR1 and CDR2 are MNHEY and SVGAGI. CDR3 sequence reads: CASSYSPPLAGVSLFF. In DNA, the CDR3 is TGTGCCAGCAGTTACTCCCCTCCACTAGCGGGAGTGTCATTGTTCTTC.

The chain links TRBV5-1 to TRBJ1-1, with 7 bases lining up with TRBD1. The V segment lost 5 bases and the J segment 2 bases; nucleotides outside the gene matches: 6. The CDR3 sequence is 14 residues long. The V gene's germline CDR1 is SGHRS and CDR2 YFSETQ. The CDR3 DNA reads TGCGCCAGCAGGGCAGGGGGGATTAACACTGAAGCTTTCTTT. Protein: CASRAGGINTEAFF.

The V gene is TRBV27, the J gene TRBJ2-2, with a tentative D call TRBD1 (7 bases). With 3 bases removed from V and 5 bases from J, the gap between germline ends came to 22 bases. The CDR3 has 18 residues. The germline V gene encodes CDR1 MNHEY and CDR2 SMNVEV (reference sequence). The CDR3 region is CASSFEWRGQGGTGELFF. CDR3 DNA sequence: TGTGCCAGCAGTTTTGAGTGGCGTGGGCAGGGGGGAACCGGGGAGCTGTTTTTT.

The chain uses TRBV5-6 and TRBJ2-1; TRBD2 aligns across 9 bases. The J segment lost 5 bases and the V segment lost 0 bases, leaving 3 bases of the junction unmatched. Germline V gene lookup returns CDR1 SGHDT and CDR2 YYEEEE. The CDR3 loop spans 15 amino acids. In DNA, the CDR3 is TGTGCCAGCAGCTTGGTCCTAGCGGGGCACAATGAGCAGTTCTTC. Translation gives CASSLVLAGHNEQFF.

The chain couples TRBV2 to TRBJ2-1; D perhaps matches TRBD2 (5 bases). This CDR3 spans 15 amino acids. Trimming left V 4 bases short and J 8 bases short, with 18 bases between. CDR1 and CDR2 (germline): SNHLY, FYNNEI. The CDR3 sequence: CASSVSSLGLDEQFF. CDR3 in DNA: TGTGCCAGCAGTGTATCTAGCTTGGGTCTTGATGAGCAGTTCTTC.

The chain links TRBV19 to TRBJ2-1, with a weak D call TRBD2 (6 bases). The V and J ends lost 3 bases and 6 bases respectively, with 6 bases between them. Germline CDR1 reads LNHDA; CDR2 reads SQIVND (reference sequence). The CDR3 has 12 residues. The CDR3: CASSMGGNEQFF. The CDR3 DNA sequence: TGTGCCAGTAGTATGGGAGGCAATGAGCAGTTCTTC.

The table lists this clone with a count of one. V is TRBV4-3 and J is TRBJ2-1; TRBD2 might be the D (6 bases). V lost 1 base and J lost 5, with 18 bases in between. CDR3 length: 17 amino acids. CDR1 is LGHNA and CDR2 is YSLEER in the germline V gene. The CDR3 bases are TGCGCCAGCAGCCAAGCGTACGGAGGGAGAAAACACAATGAGCAGTTCTTC. It is translated as CASSQAYGGRKHNEQFF.

V and J are TRBV5-4 and TRBJ2-7; D might be TRBD1 (6 bases). V was pared by 4 bases and J by 0 bases, with 14 bases between. Germline CDR1 and CDR2: SGHNT and YYREEE (reference sequence). The length of the CDR3 is 15 residues. CDR3 coding DNA: TGTGCCAGCAGCCAGACGGGACATACCTCCTACGAGCAGTACTTC. It specifies CASSQTGHTSYEQYF.

CDR3: CASSLSDRVSGANVLTF. In DNA form, the CDR3 reads TGCGCCAGCAGCCTAAGCGACAGGGTTTCTGGGGCCAACGTCCTGACTTTC. The chain couples TRBV4-1 to TRBJ2-6; 7 positions match TRBD1. The germline gives CDR1 MGHRA, CDR2 YSYEKL. CDR3 size: 17 residues. V dropped 4 bases and J dropped 1; count of bases not matched to a gene: 7.

The chain links TRBV7-6 to TRBJ2-7, with D possibly TRBD2 on 6 matching bases. CDR3 length: 19 residues. Trimming shortened V by 5 bases and J by 2 bases, and 28 bases separated the two germline ends. Germline CDR1 SGHVS, CDR2 FNYEAQ. CDR3 bases: TGTGCCAGCAGCCGATTCGGGGGAGGAGGTAACATGATGACCTACGAGCAGTACTTC. Translation: CASSRFGGGGNMMTYEQYF.

The chain recombines TRBV9 with TRBJ2-3, with a possible D match to TRBD2 (6 bases). The length of the CDR3 is 15 residues. CDR1 is SGDLS and CDR2 is YYNGEE in the germline V gene. Between the trimmed V and J ends, which lost 3 bases and 0 bases, there was a span of 11 bases. The CDR3 coding sequence is TGTGCCAGCAGCGCCGCCGGGACTAGCACAGATACGCAGTATTTT. This gives the protein CASSAAGTSTDTQYF.